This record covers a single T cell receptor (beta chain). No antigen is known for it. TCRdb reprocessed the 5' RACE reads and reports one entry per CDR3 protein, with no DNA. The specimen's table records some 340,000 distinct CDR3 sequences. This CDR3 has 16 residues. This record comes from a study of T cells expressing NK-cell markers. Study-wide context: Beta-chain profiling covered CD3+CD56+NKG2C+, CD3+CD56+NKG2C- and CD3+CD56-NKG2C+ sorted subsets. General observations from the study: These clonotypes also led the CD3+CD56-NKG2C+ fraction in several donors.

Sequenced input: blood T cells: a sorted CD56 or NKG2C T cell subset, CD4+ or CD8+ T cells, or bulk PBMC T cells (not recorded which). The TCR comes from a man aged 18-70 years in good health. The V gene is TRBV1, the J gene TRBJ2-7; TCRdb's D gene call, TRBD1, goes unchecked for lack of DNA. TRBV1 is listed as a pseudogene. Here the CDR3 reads CTSSQDSSGGRYEQYF.